This T cell receptor (beta chain) is from a study of blood T cell repertoires in COVID-19. Repertoires were generated with immunoSEQ multiplex PCR, while TCRdb's copy carries only in-frame clones and drops some. Seen here are a few hundred thousand clones, about 89% observed once, and the top ten hold about 9.3%. Germline CDR1 reads MDHEN; CDR2 reads SYDVKM. V shed 2 bases, J shed 2 bases, and the junction held 3 bases outside the gene matches. This CDR3 contains 16 residues. Recruits, aged roughly 18 to 90 years, lived in 20 to 30 US areas. The recovered donors of Cohort 3 showed two negative PCRs, clearance, or symptom resolution.

The receptor comes from a man aged 40-55 years who had recovered from COVID-19. The chain has TRBV28 and TRBJ1-3, with 10 bases that match TRBD1. The sample taken for sequencing was PBMCs or T cells enriched from blood (not recorded which). CDR3 sequence reads: CASSLGTGEAGNTIYF. The CDR3 DNA is TGTGCCAGCAGTTTAGGGACAGGGGAGGCTGGAAACACCATATATTTT.